The rows below give T cell receptor beta chains drawn from one sample of a study of T cells after yellow fever vaccination. TCRdb re-called the 5' RACE reads through MiXCR, storing one row per CDR3 protein. The sample lists about 340,000 distinct CDR3 sequences; approximately 9% were seen once. This specimen was PBMCs, taken on the day of the first yellow fever vaccination. These receptors all stem from a young man who received the YFV17D yellow fever vaccine. Each CDR3 is given with its conserved first and last residue. The order of the fields is clone size, D gene, V gene, J gene, CDR3 DNA, CDR3 protein. A D gene is named only where the DNA matches it firmly. For some rows the clone size is stated as once, few or many, or as a class when expanded; others skip it.

>few|TRBD2|TRBV11-1|TRBJ2-7
TGTGCCAGCAGCTGGACTAGCGGGCCTACCTACGAGCAGTACTTC
CASSWTSGPTYEQYF
>-|TRBD2|TRBV27|TRBJ2-3
TGTGCCAGCAGTTTACTAGCGGGGATGGATACGCAGTATTTT
CASSLLAGMDTQYF
>-|-|TRBV18|TRBJ1-2
TGTGCCAGCTCACCACGTCAGGTTGCGGAAGGCTACACCTTC
CASSPRQVAEGYTF
>few|-|TRBV7-9|TRBJ2-5
TGTGCCAGCAGCTTATACGCAGGGGCGGTGGAGACCCAGTACTTC
CASSLYAGAVETQYF
>-|TRBD1|TRBV14|TRBJ1-1
TGTGCCAGCAGCCAAGTACAGGGGGGGGATGAAGCTTTCTTT
CASSQVQGGDEAFF
>-|-|TRBV15|TRBJ2-5
TGTGCCACCAGCAGAGATGAGTCAGGGCGGATTTTC
CATSRDESGRIF
>few|-|TRBV6-2/TRBV6-3|TRBJ2-5
TGTGCCAGCAGACGGGACTCGGGGACTTGGAAAGAGACCCAGTACTTC
CASRRDSGTWKETQYF
>few|TRBD2|TRBV27|TRBJ2-5
TGTGCCAGCAGTTTGCGGACTAGCGGGGGGGAAGAGACCCAGTACTTC
CASSLRTSGGEETQYF
>-|TRBD2|TRBV12-3/TRBV12-4|TRBJ2-1
TGTGCCAGCAGTTTATTCCCTAGCGGTTACAATGAGCAGTTCTTC
CASSLFPSGYNEQFF
>few|TRBD2|TRBV7-2|TRBJ2-4
TGTGCCAGCAGCCGCGGGAGTTCAAACATTCAGTACTTC
CASSRGSSNIQYF
>-|-|TRBV6-5|TRBJ2-7
TGTGCCAGCAGTTACTCGGGGGTGGTAGTCTACGAGCAGTACTTC
CASSYSGVVVYEQYF
>-|-|TRBV5-6|TRBJ2-5
TGTGCCAGCAGCTTGGTCTCGGGGGCGCGGGAGACCCAGTACTTC
CASSLVSGARETQYF
>few|-|TRBV10-3|TRBJ1-5
TGTGCCATCAGTGGCATAAATAGCAATCAGCCCCAGCATTTT
CAISGINSNQPQHF
>-|-|TRBV7-2|TRBJ2-1
TGTGCCAGCAGCCTCTACTACAATGAGCAGTTCTTC
CASSLYYNEQFF
>-|TRBD1|TRBV5-1|TRBJ1-1
TGCGCCAGCCAGGCGCCTGACAGGGGGCCCCGGGCTTTCTTT
CASQAPDRGPRAFF